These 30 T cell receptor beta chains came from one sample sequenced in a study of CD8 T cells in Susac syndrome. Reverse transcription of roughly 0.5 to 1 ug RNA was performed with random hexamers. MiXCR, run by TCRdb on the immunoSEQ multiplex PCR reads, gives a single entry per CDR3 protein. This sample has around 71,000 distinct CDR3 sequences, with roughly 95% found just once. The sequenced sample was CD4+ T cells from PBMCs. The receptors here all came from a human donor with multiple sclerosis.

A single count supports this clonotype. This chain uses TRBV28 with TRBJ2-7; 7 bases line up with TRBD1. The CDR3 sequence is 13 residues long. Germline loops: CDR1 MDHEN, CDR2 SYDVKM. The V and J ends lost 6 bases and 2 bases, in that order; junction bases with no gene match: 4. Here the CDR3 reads CASSGQVTYEQYF. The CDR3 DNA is TGTGCCAGCAGCGGACAGGTGACCTACGAGCAGTACTTC.

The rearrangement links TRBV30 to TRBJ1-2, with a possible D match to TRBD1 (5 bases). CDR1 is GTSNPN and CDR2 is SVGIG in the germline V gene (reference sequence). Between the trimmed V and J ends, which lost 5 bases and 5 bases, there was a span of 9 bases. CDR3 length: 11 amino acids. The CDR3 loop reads CAWLAGYGYTF. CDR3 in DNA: TGTGCCTGGCTTGCAGGGTATGGCTACACCTTC.

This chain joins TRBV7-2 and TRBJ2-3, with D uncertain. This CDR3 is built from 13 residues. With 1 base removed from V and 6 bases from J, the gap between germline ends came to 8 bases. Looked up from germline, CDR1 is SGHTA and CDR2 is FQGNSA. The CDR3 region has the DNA TGTGCCAGCAGCTTAGTAGGGTGGGATACGCAGTATTTT. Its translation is CASSLVGWDTQYF.

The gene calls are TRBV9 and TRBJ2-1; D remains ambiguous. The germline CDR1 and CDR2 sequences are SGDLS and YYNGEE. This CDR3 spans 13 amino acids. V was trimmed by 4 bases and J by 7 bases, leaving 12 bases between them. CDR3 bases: TGTGCCAGCAGCCGTAAAGTCCTGAATGAGCAGTTCTTC. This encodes CASSRKVLNEQFF.

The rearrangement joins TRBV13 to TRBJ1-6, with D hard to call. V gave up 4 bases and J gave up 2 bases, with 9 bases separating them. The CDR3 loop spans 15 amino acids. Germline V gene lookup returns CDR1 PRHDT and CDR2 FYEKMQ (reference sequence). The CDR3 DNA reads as TGTGCCAGCAGCTCCTCGTACGCCTATAATTCACCCCTCCACTTT. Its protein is CASSSSYAYNSPLHF. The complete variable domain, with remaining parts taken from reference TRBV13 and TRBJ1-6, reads AAGVIQSPRHLIKEKRETATLKCYPIPRHDTVYWYQQGPGQDPQFLISFYEKMQSDKGSIPDRFSAQQFSDYHSELNMSSLELGDSALYFCASSSSYAYNSPLHFGNGTRLTVT.

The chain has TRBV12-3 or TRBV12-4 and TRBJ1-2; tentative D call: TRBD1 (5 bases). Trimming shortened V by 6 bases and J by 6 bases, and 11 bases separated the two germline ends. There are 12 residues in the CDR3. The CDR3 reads CASSSGTDGYTF. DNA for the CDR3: TGTGCCAGCAGCTCAGGGACTGATGGCTACACCTTC.

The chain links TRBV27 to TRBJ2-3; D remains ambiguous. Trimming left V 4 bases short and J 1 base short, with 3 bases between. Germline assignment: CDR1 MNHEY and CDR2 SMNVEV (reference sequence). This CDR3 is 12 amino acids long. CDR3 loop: CASSWGTDTQYF. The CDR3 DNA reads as TGTGCCAGCAGTTGGGGCACAGATACGCAGTATTTT.

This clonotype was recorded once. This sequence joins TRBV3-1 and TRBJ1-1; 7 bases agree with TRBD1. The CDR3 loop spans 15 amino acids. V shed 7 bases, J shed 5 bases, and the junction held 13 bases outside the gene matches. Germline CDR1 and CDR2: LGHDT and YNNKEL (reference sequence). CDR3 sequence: CASTRSQGMATEAFF. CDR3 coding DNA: TGTGCCAGCACCCGCTCACAGGGGATGGCGACTGAAGCTTTCTTT.

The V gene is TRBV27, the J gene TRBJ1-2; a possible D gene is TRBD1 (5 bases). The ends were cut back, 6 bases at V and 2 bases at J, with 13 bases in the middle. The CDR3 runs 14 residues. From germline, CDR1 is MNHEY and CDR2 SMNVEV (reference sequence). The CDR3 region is CASRVSGVNYGYTF. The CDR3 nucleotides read TGTGCCAGCAGGGTCTCGGGGGTAAACTATGGCTACACCTTC.

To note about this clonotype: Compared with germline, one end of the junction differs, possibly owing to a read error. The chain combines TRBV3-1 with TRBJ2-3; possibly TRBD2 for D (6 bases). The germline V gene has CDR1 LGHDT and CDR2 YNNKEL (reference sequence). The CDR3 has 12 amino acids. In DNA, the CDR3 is TGTGCCAGCAGCCAAGAGGAGACTAGGGCAACTTTT. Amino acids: CASSQEETRATF.

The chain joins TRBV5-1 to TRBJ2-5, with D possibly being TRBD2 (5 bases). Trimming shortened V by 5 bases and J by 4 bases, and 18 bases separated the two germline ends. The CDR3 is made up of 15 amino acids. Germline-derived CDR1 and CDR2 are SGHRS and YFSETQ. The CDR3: CASRNTAAGVETQYF. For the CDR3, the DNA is TGCGCCAGCAGAAACACAGCGGCAGGCGTAGAGACCCAGTACTTC.

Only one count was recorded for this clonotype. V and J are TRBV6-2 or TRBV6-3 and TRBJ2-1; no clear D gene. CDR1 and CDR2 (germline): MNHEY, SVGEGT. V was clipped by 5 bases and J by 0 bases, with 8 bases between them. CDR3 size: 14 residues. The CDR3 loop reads CASSGGPSYNEQFF. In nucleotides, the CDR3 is TGTGCCAGCAGTGGTGGGCCCTCCTACAATGAGCAGTTCTTC.

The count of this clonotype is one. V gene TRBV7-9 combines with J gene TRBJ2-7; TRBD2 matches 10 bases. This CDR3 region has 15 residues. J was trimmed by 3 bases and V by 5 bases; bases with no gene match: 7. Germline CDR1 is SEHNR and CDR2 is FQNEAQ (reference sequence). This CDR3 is CASSQSLAGRYEQYF. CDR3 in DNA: TGTGCCAGCAGCCAATCACTAGCGGGGCGCTACGAGCAGTACTTC.

The CDR3 reads CATSRGGRNYGYTF. The CDR3 DNA follows: TGTGCCACCAGCAGAGGAGGGAGAAACTATGGCTACACCTTC. This sequence joins TRBV15 and TRBJ1-2; no reliable D call. The CDR3 consists of 14 residues. V was clipped by 1 base and J by 2 bases, with 8 bases between them. Germline CDR1 and CDR2: LNHNV and YYDKDF (reference sequence).

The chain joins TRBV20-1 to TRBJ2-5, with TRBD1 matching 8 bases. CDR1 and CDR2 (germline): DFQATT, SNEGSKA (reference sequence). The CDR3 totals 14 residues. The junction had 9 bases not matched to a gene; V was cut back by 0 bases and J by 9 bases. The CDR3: CSARDADREIAQYF. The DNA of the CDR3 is TGCAGTGCTAGAGATGCGGACAGGGAAATTGCCCAGTACTTC.

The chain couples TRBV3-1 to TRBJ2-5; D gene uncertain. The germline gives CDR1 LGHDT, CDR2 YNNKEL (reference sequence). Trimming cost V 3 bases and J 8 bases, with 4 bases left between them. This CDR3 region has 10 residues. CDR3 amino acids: CASSHLTQYF. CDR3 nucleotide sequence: TGTGCCAGCAGCCACCTTACCCAGTACTTC.

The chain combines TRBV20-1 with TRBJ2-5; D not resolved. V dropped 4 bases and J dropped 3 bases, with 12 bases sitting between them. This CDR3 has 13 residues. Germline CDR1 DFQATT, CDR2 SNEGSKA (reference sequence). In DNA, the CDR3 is TGCAGTGCTATTAAGGGCTCTAAAGAGACCCAGTACTTC. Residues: CSAIKGSKETQYF.

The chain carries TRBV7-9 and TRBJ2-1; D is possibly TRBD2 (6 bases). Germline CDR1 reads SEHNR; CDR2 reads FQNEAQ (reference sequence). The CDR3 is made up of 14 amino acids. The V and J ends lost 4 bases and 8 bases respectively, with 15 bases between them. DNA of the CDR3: TGTGCCAGCAGCTCCCGGAGGGGCAGGGATGAGCAGTTCTTC. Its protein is CASSSRRGRDEQFF. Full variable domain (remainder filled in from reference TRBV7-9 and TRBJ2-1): DTGVSQNPRHKITKRGQNVTFRCDPISEHNRLYWYRQTLGQGPEFLTYFQNEAQLEKSRLLSDRFSAERPKGSFSTLEIQRTEQGDSAMYLCASSSRRGRDEQFFGPGTRLTVL.

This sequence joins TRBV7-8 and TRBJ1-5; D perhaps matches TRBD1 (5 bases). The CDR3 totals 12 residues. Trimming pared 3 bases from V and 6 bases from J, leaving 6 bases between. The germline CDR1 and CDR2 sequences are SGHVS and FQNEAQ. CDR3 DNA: TGTGCCAGCAGCTTTGGGGGTCAGCCCCAGCATTTT. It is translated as CASSFGGQPQHF.

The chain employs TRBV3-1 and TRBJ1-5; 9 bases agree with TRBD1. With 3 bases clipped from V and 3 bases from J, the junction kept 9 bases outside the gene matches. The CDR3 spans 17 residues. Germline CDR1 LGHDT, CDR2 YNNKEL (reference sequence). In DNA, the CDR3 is TGTGCCAGCAGCCAGGGGACAGGGCGCTCTTTCAATCAGCCCCAGCATTTT. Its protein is CASSQGTGRSFNQPQHF.

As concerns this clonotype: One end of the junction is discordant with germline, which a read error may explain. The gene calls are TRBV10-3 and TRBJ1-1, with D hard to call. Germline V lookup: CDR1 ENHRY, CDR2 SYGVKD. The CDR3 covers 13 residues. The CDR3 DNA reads TGTGCCACCAGTTCGCCCGGGAGGGCTGAAGCTTTCTTT. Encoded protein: CATSSPGRAEAFF.

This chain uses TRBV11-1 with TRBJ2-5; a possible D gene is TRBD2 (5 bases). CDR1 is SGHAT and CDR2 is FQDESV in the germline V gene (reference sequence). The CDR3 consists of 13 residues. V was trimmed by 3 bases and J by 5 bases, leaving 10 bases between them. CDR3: CASSFSGEETQYF. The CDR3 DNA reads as TGTGCCAGCAGCTTTTCTGGGGAGGAGACCCAGTACTTC. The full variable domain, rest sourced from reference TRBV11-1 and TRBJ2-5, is EAEVAQSPRYKITEKSQAVAFWCDPISGHATLYWYRQILGQGPELLVQFQDESVVDDSQLPKDRFSAERLKGVDSTLKIQPAELGDSAMYLCASSFSGEETQYFGPGTRLLVL.

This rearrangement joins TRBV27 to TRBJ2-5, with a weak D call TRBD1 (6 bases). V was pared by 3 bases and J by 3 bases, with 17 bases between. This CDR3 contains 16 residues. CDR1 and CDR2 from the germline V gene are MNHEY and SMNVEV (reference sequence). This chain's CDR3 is CASSLGHGQTEETQYF. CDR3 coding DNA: TGTGCCAGCAGTTTGGGTCATGGACAGACGGAAGAGACCCAGTACTTC.

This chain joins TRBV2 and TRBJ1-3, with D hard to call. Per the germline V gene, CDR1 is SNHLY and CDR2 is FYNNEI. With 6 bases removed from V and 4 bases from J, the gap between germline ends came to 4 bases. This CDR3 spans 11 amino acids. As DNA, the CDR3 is TGTGCCAGCAGGCTGGGAAACACCATATATTTT. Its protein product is CASRLGNTIYF.

Here the CDR3 reads CASSLWRGDSRYEQYF. The CDR3 coding sequence is TGTGCCAGCAGCCTCTGGAGGGGGGACAGCCGCTACGAGCAGTACTTC. The gene calls are TRBV7-9 and TRBJ2-7; maybe TRBD1 (7 bases). Germline loops: CDR1 SEHNR, CDR2 FQNEAQ (reference sequence). The CDR3 consists of 16 residues. With 5 bases removed from V and 3 bases from J, the gap between germline ends came to 20 bases.

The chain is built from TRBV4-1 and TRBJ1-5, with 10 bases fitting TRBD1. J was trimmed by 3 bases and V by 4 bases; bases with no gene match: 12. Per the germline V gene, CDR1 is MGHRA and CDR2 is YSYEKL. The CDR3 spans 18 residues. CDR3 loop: CASSLRDRGLQPNQPQHF. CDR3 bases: TGCGCCAGCAGCCTCCGGGACAGGGGCCTCCAGCCCAATCAGCCCCAGCATTTT.

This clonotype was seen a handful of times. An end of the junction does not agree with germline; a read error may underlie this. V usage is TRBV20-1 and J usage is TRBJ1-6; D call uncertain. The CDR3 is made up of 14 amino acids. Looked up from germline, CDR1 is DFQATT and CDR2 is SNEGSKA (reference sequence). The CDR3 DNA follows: TGCAGTGCTAGAGAACCGGGCTACCGTTCACCCCTCCATTTT. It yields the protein CSAREPGYRSPLHF.

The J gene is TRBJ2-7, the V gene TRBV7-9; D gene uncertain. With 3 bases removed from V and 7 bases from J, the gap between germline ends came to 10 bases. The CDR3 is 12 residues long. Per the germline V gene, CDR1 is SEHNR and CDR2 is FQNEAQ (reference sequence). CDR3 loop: CASSFGVGEQYF. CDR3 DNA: TGTGCCAGCAGCTTTGGAGTGGGAGAGCAGTACTTC.

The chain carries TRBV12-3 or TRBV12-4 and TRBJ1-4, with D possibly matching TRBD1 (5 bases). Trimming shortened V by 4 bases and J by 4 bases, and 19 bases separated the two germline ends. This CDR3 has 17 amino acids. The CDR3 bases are TGTGCCAGCAGTTCGACCGGGACGGCCACTATTAATGAAAAACTGTTTTTT. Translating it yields CASSSTGTATINEKLFF.

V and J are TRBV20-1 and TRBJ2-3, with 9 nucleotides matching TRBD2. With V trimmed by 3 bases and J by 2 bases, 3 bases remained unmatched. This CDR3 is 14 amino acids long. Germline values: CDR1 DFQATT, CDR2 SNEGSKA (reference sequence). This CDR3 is CSASGGLATDTQYF. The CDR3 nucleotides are TGCAGTGCTAGTGGGGGACTAGCCACAGATACGCAGTATTTT.